This TCR beta chain comes out of a study of CD8 T cells in Susac syndrome. Across the whole study: When blood was drawn, the patients with Susac syndrome were therapy-naive, on corticosteroids, or on intravenous immunoglobulin alone. Broader study findings: TCR sequencing and HLA analysis covered a relatively small number of individuals.

Comment on this clonotype: As yet, its antigen is unknown.

Reverse transcription of about 0.5 to 1 ug RNA was performed with random hexamers. TCRdb itself ran the immunoSEQ multiplex PCR reads through MiXCR, one entry per CDR3 protein. The repertoire holds under 95,000 distinct CDR3 sequences, with 95% as singletons. The authors sequenced TCR beta from blood CD8+ and CD4+ T cells. The sequence derives from a human donor with Susac syndrome. Source material: CD8+ T cells from PBMCs.

In nucleotides, the CDR3 is TGTGCCAGCAGCCAAGAGGGAGCGGGAATCTACGAGCAGTACTTC. Its protein is CASSQEGAGIYEQYF. This chain joins TRBV4-2 and TRBJ2-7; the match to TRBD2 covers 7 bases. The CDR3 is made up of 15 amino acids. The germline V gene encodes CDR1 LGHNA and CDR2 YNFKEQ. The trim removed 0 bases at V and 3 bases at J, leaving 5 bases unmatched.